These 11 T cell receptor beta chains were all obtained from the same sample, sequenced in a study of cytomegalovirus exposure and HLA in healthy donors. This PCR relied on a set of 60 Vbeta primers and 13 Jbeta primers. Produced via immunoSEQ multiplex PCR; TCRdb's table is partial and in-frame only. The sample carries more than 65,000 clones, around 79% recorded once. Sequencing used PBMCs. These receptors were obtained from a female donor in good health and CMV-seronegative.

The rearrangement uses TRBV9 and TRBJ1-2, with 7 nucleotides matching TRBD1. The CDR3 is made up of 14 amino acids. The germline V gene encodes CDR1 SGDLS and CDR2 YYNGEE. J was trimmed by 4 bases and V by 0 bases; bases with no gene match: 3. The CDR3 is CASSVGGGSYGYTF. As DNA, the CDR3 is TGTGCCAGCAGCGTAGGAGGGGGCTCCTATGGCTACACCTTC.

This clone was seen more than once but under ten times. One base separates it from a far larger clone, so it is likely a read error. The chain uses TRBV27 and TRBJ1-2; TRBD1 aligns across 10 bases. Germline CDR1 is MNHEY and CDR2 is SMNVEV (reference sequence). CDR3 size: 14 residues. CDR3 in amino acids: CDSSPGTGVFGYTF. The DNA of the CDR3 is TGTGACAGCAGTCCCGGGACAGGGGTTTTTGGCTACACCTTC.

The chain joins TRBV5-1 to TRBJ2-7, with 7 positions matching TRBD2. Per the germline V gene, CDR1 is SGHRS and CDR2 is YFSETQ. V was pared by 4 bases and J by 0 bases, with 7 bases of the junction left unmatched. The CDR3 is 15 residues long. In nucleotides, the CDR3 is TGCGCCAGCAGCCCCGGACGGGGGGTCTCCTACGAGCAGTACTTC. The encoded protein is CASSPGRGVSYEQYF. The whole variable domain, remainder taken from reference TRBV5-1 and TRBJ2-7, is KAGVTQTPRYLIKTRGQQVTLSCSPISGHRSVSWYQQTPGQGLQFLFEYFSETQRNKGNFPGRFSGRQFSNSRSEMNVSTLELGDSALYLCASSPGRGVSYEQYFGPGTRLTVT.

The sample holds one count of this clone. The rearrangement uses TRBV11-3 and TRBJ2-3, with TRBD2 identical over 16 bases. Per germline, CDR1 SGHNT and CDR2 YENEEA. The CDR3 loop spans 18 amino acids. V lost 5 bases, J lost 0 bases, and 5 bases stayed unmatched. The CDR3 is CASSLGTSGRASTDTQYF. CDR3 nucleotides: TGTGCCAGCAGCCTCGGGACTAGCGGGAGGGCCAGCACAGATACGCAGTATTTT.

The rearrangement joins TRBV5-1 to TRBJ2-1; 8 bases are a match to TRBD2. The ends lost 2 bases at V and 6 bases at J; junction bases unmatched: 7. There are 15 residues in the CDR3. Per germline, CDR1 SGHRS and CDR2 YFSETQ. This CDR3 is CASSLGPGTSNEQFF. CDR3 sequence (DNA): TGCGCCAGCAGCTTAGGTCCGGGGACTAGCAATGAGCAGTTCTTC.

This chain joins TRBV10-2 and TRBJ2-1, with 10 bases identical to TRBD2. CDR3 length: 13 residues. Germline CDR1 reads WSHSY; CDR2 reads SAAADI. V gave up 5 bases and J gave up 10 bases; unmatched junction bases: 5. In DNA form, the CDR3 reads TGCGCCAGCAGTAGCGGGGGGGCGGGAGAGCAGTTCTTC. Its protein product is CASSSGGAGEQFF.

The chain employs TRBV11-1 and TRBJ2-1, with 14 bases fitting TRBD2. The CDR3 is 17 amino acids. The V gene's germline CDR1 is SGHAT and CDR2 FQDESV (reference sequence). Losses at the gene ends were 5 bases for V and 3 bases for J; bases not matched to a gene: 6. The CDR3 loop reads CASSPGTSGRIYNEQFF. In DNA, the CDR3 is TGTGCCAGCAGCCCAGGGACTAGCGGGAGAATCTACAATGAGCAGTTCTTC.

This chain connects TRBV6-1 to TRBJ2-5; the match to TRBD2 covers 9 bases. Germline trimming cut 6 bases from V and 3 bases from J; bases unmatched to any gene: 5. The CDR3 length is 14 residues. Germline CDR1 is MNHNS and CDR2 is SASEGT. CDR3 region: CASRAGGEKETQYF. CDR3 sequence (DNA): TGTGCCAGCAGGGCGGGAGGGGAGAAAGAGACCCAGTACTTC.

This chain connects TRBV6-6 to TRBJ2-1; 11 bases align to TRBD2. This CDR3 is built from 15 residues. Per germline, CDR1 MNHNY and CDR2 SVGAGI (reference sequence). V shed 2 bases, J shed 8 bases, and the junction held 5 bases outside the gene matches. CDR3 bases: TGTGCCAGCAGTTACCGGGTAGCGGGAGGGGATGAGCAGTTCTTC. Its protein is CASSYRVAGGDEQFF.

The J gene is TRBJ1-1, the V gene TRBV30; the match to TRBD1 covers 8 bases. Unmatched junction bases numbered 2, after V lost 1 base and J lost 4 bases. CDR1 is GTSNPN and CDR2 is SVGIG in the germline V gene (reference sequence). The CDR3 contains 13 residues. The CDR3 protein is CAWSGGQVTEAFF. In DNA form, the CDR3 reads TGTGCCTGGAGTGGGGGACAGGTCACTGAAGCTTTCTTT.

This chain uses TRBV19 with TRBJ1-2; weak D call: TRBD1 (5 bases). Germline V lookup: CDR1 LNHDA, CDR2 SQIVND (reference sequence). This CDR3 has 10 amino acids. V was pared by 6 bases and J by 7 bases, with 6 bases between. This CDR3 reads CASRQGGYTF. The CDR3 nucleotides are TGTGCCAGTAGGCAGGGTGGCTACACCTTC.